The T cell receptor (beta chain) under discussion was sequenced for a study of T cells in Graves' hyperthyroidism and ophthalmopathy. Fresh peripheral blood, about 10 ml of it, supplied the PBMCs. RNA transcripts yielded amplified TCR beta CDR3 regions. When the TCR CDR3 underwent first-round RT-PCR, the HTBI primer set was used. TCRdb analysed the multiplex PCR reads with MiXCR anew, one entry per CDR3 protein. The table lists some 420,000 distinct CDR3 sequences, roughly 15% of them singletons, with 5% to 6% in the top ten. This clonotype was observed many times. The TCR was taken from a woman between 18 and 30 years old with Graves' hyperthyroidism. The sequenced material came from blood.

DNA for the CDR3: TGTGCCAGCAGTTTCCGAGGCGGGTACTATGGCTACACCTTC. Its translation is CASSFRGGYYGYTF. The chain has TRBV12-3 or TRBV12-4 and TRBJ1-2; no firm D call. Trimming stripped 3 bases from V and 3 bases from J, with 11 bases between. The CDR3 covers 14 residues.